A selection of T cell receptor beta chains follows, all from one sample in a study of OX40 agonist ivuxolimab in advanced cancers. Sequencing used immunoSEQ multiplex PCR; TCRdb keeps in-frame clones, though not all of them. Of 60,000 or so clones listed, 80% to 90% are singletons. Sample: CD4+ or CD8+ T cells sorted from blood, taken in a trial of the OX40 agonist ivuxolimab. The receptors were sampled from an adult with an advanced solid tumor such as melanoma, head and neck, liver or kidney cancer. Both conserved end residues are trimmed from each CDR3. D genes are given only for firm matches. Size tells how often a clone was seen (once, few, many) or the class of an expanded clone, and some rows leave it out.

CDR3 protein: ASSPYVDGNNEQF
D gene: .
J gene: TRBJ2-1
CDR3 length: 13
V gene: TRBV28
clone size: .

CDR3 protein: ASSSQYSDTQY
D gene: .
J gene: TRBJ2-3
CDR3 length: 11
V gene: TRBV7-9
clone size: .

CDR3 protein: ASSRGLPETQY
D gene: .
J gene: TRBJ2-5
CDR3 length: 11
V gene: TRBV4-1
clone size: .

CDR3 protein: ASSLGPQGQGANGYT
D gene: TRBD1
J gene: TRBJ1-2
CDR3 length: 15
V gene: TRBV7-9
clone size: .

CDR3 protein: ASRSRDRGDEQF
D gene: TRBD1
J gene: TRBJ2-1
CDR3 length: 12
V gene: TRBV5-1
clone size: .

CDR3 protein: ASRRTGAREQY
D gene: TRBD1
J gene: TRBJ2-7
CDR3 length: 11
V gene: TRBV19
clone size: .

CDR3 protein: ASSERKTGTANSYNEQF
D gene: .
J gene: TRBJ2-1
CDR3 length: 17
V gene: TRBV21-1
clone size: .

CDR3 protein: ASSTGTYEETQY
D gene: .
J gene: TRBJ2-5
CDR3 length: 12
V gene: TRBV9
clone size: .

CDR3 protein: ASLTGFSGYT
D gene: .
J gene: TRBJ1-2
CDR3 length: 10
V gene: TRBV7-2
clone size: .

CDR3 protein: ASGQGVDTGELF
D gene: TRBD1
J gene: TRBJ2-2
CDR3 length: 12
V gene: TRBV7-7
clone size: .

CDR3 protein: TSSQIEGQGLYSNQPQH
D gene: .
J gene: TRBJ1-5
CDR3 length: 17
V gene: TRBV1
clone size: .

CDR3 protein: ASSRMTGAYTEAF
D gene: .
J gene: TRBJ1-1
CDR3 length: 13
V gene: TRBV4-2
clone size: .

CDR3 protein: ASSSPRVAGVSYEQY
D gene: TRBD2
J gene: TRBJ2-7
CDR3 length: 15
V gene: TRBV7-2
clone size: once

CDR3 protein: ASSADGNTEAF
D gene: .
J gene: TRBJ1-1
CDR3 length: 11
V gene: TRBV7-9
clone size: .

CDR3 protein: ASSRQGFLASYEQY
D gene: TRBD1
J gene: TRBJ2-7
CDR3 length: 14
V gene: TRBV27
clone size: .

CDR3 protein: ASSRGLAGLTGELF
D gene: TRBD2
J gene: TRBJ2-2
CDR3 length: 14
V gene: TRBV7-2
clone size: .

CDR3 protein: ASSADTGLN
D gene: .
J gene: TRBJ2-5
CDR3 length: 9
V gene: TRBV5-1
clone size: .

CDR3 protein: ASSYGLYQETQY
D gene: .
J gene: TRBJ2-5
CDR3 length: 12
V gene: TRBV6-6
clone size: .

CDR3 protein: ASGRGDTGELF
D gene: .
J gene: TRBJ2-2
CDR3 length: 11
V gene: TRBV9
clone size: once

CDR3 protein: AISSDSLMDEQY
D gene: .
J gene: TRBJ2-7
CDR3 length: 12
V gene: TRBV10-3
clone size: .

CDR3 protein: ASSVDSSGANVLT
D gene: .
J gene: TRBJ2-6
CDR3 length: 13
V gene: TRBV7-3
clone size: .

CDR3 protein: ASRGNRDIGLSPLH
D gene: .
J gene: TRBJ1-6
CDR3 length: 14
V gene: TRBV7-9
clone size: few

CDR3 protein: SARAGGEQF
D gene: .
J gene: TRBJ2-1
CDR3 length: 9
V gene: TRBV20-1
clone size: .

CDR3 protein: ASSPQGTGTGAYNEQF
D gene: TRBD1
J gene: TRBJ2-1
CDR3 length: 16
V gene: TRBV7-2
clone size: .

CDR3 protein: ASSFHATEAF
D gene: .
J gene: TRBJ1-1
CDR3 length: 10
V gene: TRBV28
clone size: .

CDR3 protein: ASSKGTGTSGRVGEYEQY
D gene: .
J gene: TRBJ2-7
CDR3 length: 18
V gene: TRBV21-1
clone size: .

CDR3 protein: ASSVTDPYEQY
D gene: .
J gene: TRBJ2-7
CDR3 length: 11
V gene: TRBV9
clone size: once

CDR3 protein: ASSTGGGPLH
D gene: .
J gene: TRBJ1-6
CDR3 length: 10
V gene: TRBV28
clone size: .

CDR3 protein: ASSSSIANEQF
D gene: .
J gene: TRBJ2-1
CDR3 length: 11
V gene: TRBV5-1
clone size: .

CDR3 protein: ASSLTSGGQETQY
D gene: TRBD2
J gene: TRBJ2-5
CDR3 length: 13
V gene: TRBV5-4
clone size: once

CDR3 protein: ASSSTITGTQY
D gene: .
J gene: TRBJ2-5
CDR3 length: 11
V gene: TRBV14
clone size: .

CDR3 protein: ASRVASGSYEQY
D gene: TRBD2
J gene: TRBJ2-7
CDR3 length: 12
V gene: TRBV19
clone size: few

CDR3 protein: ASSIMGGSWDNEQF
D gene: .
J gene: TRBJ2-1
CDR3 length: 14
V gene: TRBV28
clone size: .

CDR3 protein: ASRRGQGASNQPQH
D gene: TRBD1
J gene: TRBJ1-5
CDR3 length: 14
V gene: TRBV28
clone size: few

CDR3 protein: ASSPGTGVTGELF
D gene: TRBD1
J gene: TRBJ2-2
CDR3 length: 13
V gene: TRBV18
clone size: .